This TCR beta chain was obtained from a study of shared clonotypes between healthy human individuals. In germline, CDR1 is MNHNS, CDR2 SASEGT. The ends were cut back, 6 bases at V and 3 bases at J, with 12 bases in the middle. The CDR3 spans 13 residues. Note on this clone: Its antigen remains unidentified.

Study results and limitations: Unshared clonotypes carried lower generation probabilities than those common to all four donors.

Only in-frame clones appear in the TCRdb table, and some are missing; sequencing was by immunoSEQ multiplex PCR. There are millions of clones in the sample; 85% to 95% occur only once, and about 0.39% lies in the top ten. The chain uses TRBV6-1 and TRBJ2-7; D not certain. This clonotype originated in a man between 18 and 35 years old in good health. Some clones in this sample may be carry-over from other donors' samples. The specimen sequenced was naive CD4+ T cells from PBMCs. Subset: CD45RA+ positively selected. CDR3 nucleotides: TGTGCCAGCAGCCGGAATGGGGTCTACGAGCAGTACTTC. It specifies CASSRNGVYEQYF.